This T cell receptor (beta chain) was obtained from a study of blood T cell repertoires in COVID-19. CDR3 length: 18 residues. J gave up 0 bases and V 2 bases, and 9 bases lay outside the gene matches. The germline V gene encodes CDR1 SGHAT and CDR2 FQNNGV. The protocol was immunoSEQ multiplex PCR, while the TCRdb copy is restricted to in-frame clones and leaves out a portion. Among more than 150,000 clones, roughly 78% were seen once, and the ten largest hold 2.8%. V usage is TRBV11-2 and J usage is TRBJ2-3; 9 positions match TRBD2. The specimen was peripheral blood. This receptor was identified in an elderly woman with active or convalescent COVID-19. The CDR3 loop is CASSLRAGGSPSTDTQYF. The CDR3 DNA reads as TGTGCCAGCAGCTTACGAGCGGGGGGCTCCCCTAGCACAGATACGCAGTATTTT.